These 23 T cell receptor beta chains originate from one sample sequenced in a study of cytomegalovirus exposure and HLA in healthy donors. The PCR made use of 60 Vbeta and 13 Jbeta primers. Using immunoSEQ multiplex PCR, the repertoire was profiled, and TCRdb retains in-frame clones only, with some absent. The data hold some 130,000 clones, with 75% to 85% observed a single time. The sample taken for sequencing was PBMCs. The receptors derive from a male donor in good health and CMV-seronegative.

Regarding this clone: One end of the junction fails to match germline, which may point to a read error. The J gene is TRBJ2-5, the V gene TRBV7-7, with TRBD2 matching over 9 bases. Germline V gene sequence: CDR1 SSHAT, CDR2 FNYEAQ (reference sequence). The CDR3 covers 16 residues. CDR3 DNA sequence: TGTGCTAGCAGCTTAGGCGGGGGACTAGCCCAAGAGACCCAGTACTTC. This gives the protein CASSLGGGLAQETQYF.

This clone was counted between two and nine times. The chain couples TRBV19 to TRBJ1-1; D may be TRBD1 (5 bases). Germline CDR1 reads LNHDA; CDR2 reads SQIVND (reference sequence). V was cut by 8 bases and J by 5 bases, with 12 bases left in between. The CDR3 is made up of 12 amino acids. The DNA for the CDR3 is TGTGCCAGTTCCGACAGTCGAACTGAAGCTTTCTTT. Its translation: CASSDSRTEAFF.

In this sample, this clone turned up once. This rearrangement joins TRBV4-1 to TRBJ2-1; 8 positions agree with TRBD1. The germline V gene has CDR1 MGHRA and CDR2 YSYEKL. The CDR3 contains 15 residues. V was pared by 4 bases and J by 4 bases, with 6 bases of the junction left unmatched. The CDR3: CASSRDRGPYNEQFF. The CDR3 DNA reads as TGCGCCAGCAGCCGCGACAGGGGCCCTTACAATGAGCAGTTCTTC.

The CDR3: CASQTGGGVPYEQYF. In DNA, the CDR3 is TGTGCCAGCCAAACCGGTGGGGGGGTTCCCTACGAGCAGTACTTC. The rearrangement joins TRBV27 to TRBJ2-7; 7 positions match TRBD2. The CDR3 covers 15 residues. J was trimmed by 2 bases and V by 8 bases; bases with no gene match: 12. Germline CDR1 reads MNHEY; CDR2 reads SMNVEV (reference sequence).

The chain is built from TRBV4-1 and TRBJ1-1; tentative D call: TRBD1 (5 bases). From germline, CDR1 is MGHRA and CDR2 YSYEKL. Trimming removed 1 base from V and 5 bases from J, with 11 bases in between. This CDR3 has 14 residues. CDR3: CASSQGQGLTEAFF. The CDR3 region has the DNA TGCGCCAGCAGCCAAGGGCAGGGTCTTACTGAAGCTTTCTTT.

The chain joins TRBV20-1 to TRBJ2-7; 7 bases are a match to TRBD2. Germline V CDR1 and CDR2: DFQATT, SNEGSKA (reference sequence). The V gene end was trimmed by 6 bases and the J gene end by 10 bases; junction bases not matched to a gene: 9. The CDR3 consists of 11 residues. The CDR3 region has the DNA TGCAGTGCCCGGAGCGGGGATCTTCAGTACTTC. Its protein product is CSARSGDLQYF.

This clone appeared a single time. The V call is TRBV4-1, the J call TRBJ1-2; 10 nucleotides line up with TRBD1. V shed 4 bases and J 3 bases; nucleotides not matched to a gene: 17. CDR1 MGHRA and CDR2 YSYEKL come from the germline V gene. The CDR3 spans 19 residues. CDR3 nucleotides: TGCGCCAGCAGCCTTAGGTCCCGGGACAGGGGAGCGCCGCACTATGGCTACACCTTC. Amino acids: CASSLRSRDRGAPHYGYTF.

In DNA, the CDR3 is TGTGCCAGCAGCGGAGGACAGCAAGAGACCCAGTACTTC. Protein: CASSGGQQETQYF. The gene calls are TRBV5-4 and TRBJ2-5, with D tentatively TRBD1 (6 bases). Germline loops: CDR1 SGHNT, CDR2 YYREEE (reference sequence). Trimming took off 4 bases at V and 2 bases at J, with 9 bases between the two ends. The CDR3 extends over 13 amino acids.

The chain couples TRBV19 to TRBJ1-1, with 8 bases aligning to TRBD1. This CDR3 comprises 17 residues. V was clipped by 3 bases and J by 5 bases; unmatched bases: 14. Germline V gives CDR1 LNHDA, CDR2 SQIVND (reference sequence). The CDR3 here is CASSIPFPPGGKTEAFF. CDR3 DNA: TGTGCCAGTAGTATCCCCTTTCCCCCAGGGGGCAAAACTGAAGCTTTCTTT.

The chain uses TRBV7-9 and TRBJ2-5; 8 bases match TRBD2. The germline V gene has CDR1 SEHNR and CDR2 FQNEAQ (reference sequence). V was pared by 5 bases and J by 5 bases, with 10 bases of the junction left unmatched. This CDR3 has 15 amino acids. In DNA form, the CDR3 reads TGTGCCAGCAGCCAAAACGGGGGGGCCCGGGAGACCCAGTACTTC. Protein product: CASSQNGGARETQYF. Filled out from reference TRBV7-9 and TRBJ2-5, the complete variable domain reads DTGVSQNPRHKITKRGQNVTFRCDPISEHNRLYWYRQTLGQGPEFLTYFQNEAQLEKSRLLSDRFSAERPKGSFSTLEIQRTEQGDSAMYLCASSQNGGARETQYFGPGTRLLVL.

The chain uses TRBV4-3 and TRBJ2-2; TRBD2 aligns across 10 bases. There are 16 residues in the CDR3. Germline V gene lookup returns CDR1 LGHNA and CDR2 YSLEER. V dropped 0 bases and J dropped 5; count of bases not matched to a gene: 3. The DNA of the CDR3 is TGCGCCAGCAGCCAAGACGAGCGGGGGGGTACCGGGGAGCTGTTTTTT. This codes for CASSQDERGGTGELFF.

The V call is TRBV5-4, the J call TRBJ2-3; 10 positions match TRBD2. J lost 2 bases, V lost 5 bases, and 11 bases had no gene match. The CDR3 length is 17 residues. Germline values: CDR1 SGHNT, CDR2 YYREEE (reference sequence). CDR3 in DNA: TGTGCCAGCAGTCTCTCATCAAGCGGGGGGGCCACAGATACGCAGTATTTT. Translating it yields CASSLSSSGGATDTQYF. The whole variable domain, remainder taken from reference TRBV5-4 and TRBJ2-3, is ETGVTQSPTHLIKTRGQQVTLRCSSQSGHNTVSWYQQALGQGPQFIFQYYREEENGRGNFPPRFSGLQFPNYSSELNVNALELDDSALYLCASSLSSSGGATDTQYFGPGTRLTVL.

This chain joins TRBV9 and TRBJ1-5, with D uncertain. Germline CDR1 SGDLS, CDR2 YYNGEE. Trimming left V 4 bases short and J 5 bases short, with 22 bases between. CDR3 length: 17 amino acids. The CDR3 nucleotides read TGTGCCAGCAGCTCTAGACCGCCCTATAATGAAGATCAGCCCCAGCATTTT. Translating gives CASSSRPPYNEDQPQHF.

V gene TRBV5-1 combines with J gene TRBJ1-1; 7 nucleotides align to TRBD1. The V gene's germline CDR1 is SGHRS and CDR2 YFSETQ. J gave up 6 bases and V 4 bases, and 6 bases lay outside the gene matches. The length of the CDR3 is 13 residues. The CDR3 coding sequence is TGCGCCAGCAGCATCAGGGACAGATCTGAAGCTTTCTTT. It encodes CASSIRDRSEAFF. Combining the CDR3 with reference TRBV5-1 and TRBJ1-1 gives the whole variable domain KAGVTQTPRYLIKTRGQQVTLSCSPISGHRSVSWYQQTPGQGLQFLFEYFSETQRNKGNFPGRFSGRQFSNSRSEMNVSTLELGDSALYLCASSIRDRSEAFFGQGTRLTVV.

The V and J genes are TRBV4-3 and TRBJ2-2, with 8 bases lining up with TRBD2. Trimming cost V 0 bases and J 3 bases; bases outside gene matches: 12. CDR3 length: 19 amino acids. The germline V gene encodes CDR1 LGHNA and CDR2 YSLEER. CDR3 amino acids: CASSQDLRGGASDTGELFF. In nucleotides, the CDR3 is TGCGCCAGCAGCCAAGATCTCCGGGGGGGGGCCTCGGACACCGGGGAGCTGTTTTTT.

The rearrangement links TRBV5-5 to TRBJ2-7; D might be TRBD1 (6 bases). V was shortened by 3 bases and J by 6 bases, with 16 bases between the two germline ends. Germline V gives CDR1 SGHKS, CDR2 YYEKEE (reference sequence). CDR3 size: 14 residues. DNA for the CDR3: TGTGCCAGCAGCTGGGGGCATACTAGTCCCGAGCAGTACTTC. Translation: CASSWGHTSPEQYF.

This clone has only a few counts. The gene calls are TRBV7-9 and TRBJ2-7, with D perhaps matching TRBD2 (6 bases). V was pared by 5 bases and J by 4 bases, with 15 bases between. The CDR3 has 14 amino acids. Germline V CDR1 and CDR2: SEHNR, FQNEAQ (reference sequence). CDR3: CASSPQAREYEQYF. DNA for the CDR3: TGTGCCAGCAGCCCCCAGGCCCGGGAGTACGAGCAGTACTTC.

The table lists this clone with a count of one. The chain links TRBV23-1 to TRBJ2-7, with 11 nucleotides matching TRBD1. TRBV23-1 is known as an ORF, though its function is uncertain. J was trimmed by 2 bases and V by 4 bases; bases with no gene match: 13. There are 18 residues in the CDR3. In DNA form, the CDR3 reads TGCGCCAGCAGTCCCCCCGGGACAGGGGGATGGGGGACCTACGAGCAGTACTTC. Encoded protein: CASSPPGTGGWGTYEQYF.

This rearrangement joins TRBV4-3 to TRBJ1-4; perhaps TRBD1 as D (6 bases). This CDR3 contains 17 residues. Trimming took off 1 base at V and 0 bases at J, with 12 bases between the two ends. In germline, CDR1 is LGHNA, CDR2 YSLEER. The CDR3 loop is CASSQVAGAATNEKLFF. The CDR3 DNA reads TGCGCCAGCAGCCAAGTCGCAGGGGCGGCAACTAATGAAAAACTGTTTTTT.

The rearrangement uses TRBV27 and TRBJ2-2; perhaps TRBD2 as D (6 bases). There are 15 residues in the CDR3. The V end was cut by 2 bases, the J end by 3 bases, with 10 bases between. The germline V gene has CDR1 MNHEY and CDR2 SMNVEV (reference sequence). Written as DNA, the CDR3 is TGTGCCAGCAGTTTACTCAGGGAGGACACCGGGGAGCTGTTTTTT. It translates to CASSLLREDTGELFF.

This sequence joins TRBV4-3 and TRBJ2-1; 8 bases match TRBD2. Germline CDR1 LGHNA, CDR2 YSLEER. The V gene end was trimmed by 3 bases and the J gene end by 7 bases; junction bases not matched to a gene: 8. CDR3 length: 15 amino acids. CDR3 loop: CASSHLGGGRNEQFF. CDR3 coding DNA: TGCGCCAGCAGCCATCTCGGCGGGGGGAGGAATGAGCAGTTCTTC.

This chain connects TRBV5-1 to TRBJ2-2; tentative D call: TRBD1 (5 bases). The germline gives CDR1 SGHRS, CDR2 YFSETQ. This CDR3 has 15 residues. Trimming removed 4 bases from V and 0 bases from J, with 10 bases in between. The CDR3 reads CASSQQASNTGELFF. The CDR3 DNA reads as TGCGCCAGCAGCCAACAGGCGTCGAACACCGGGGAGCTGTTTTTT.

The J gene is TRBJ2-3, the V gene TRBV19; 10 bases agree with TRBD1. The CDR3 is 14 amino acids. V dropped 6 bases and J dropped 3; count of bases not matched to a gene: 3. From germline, CDR1 is LNHDA and CDR2 SQIVND (reference sequence). DNA of the CDR3: TGTGCCAGTAGGACAGGGGGCGGAACAGATACGCAGTATTTT. Amino acids: CASRTGGGTDTQYF. Drawing the rest from reference TRBV19 and TRBJ2-3, the complete variable domain is DGGITQSPKYLFRKEGQNVTLSCEQNLNHDAMYWYRQDPGQGLRLIYYSQIVNDFQKGDIAEGYSVSREKKESFPLTVTSAQKNPTAFYLCASRTGGGTDTQYFGPGTRLTVL.